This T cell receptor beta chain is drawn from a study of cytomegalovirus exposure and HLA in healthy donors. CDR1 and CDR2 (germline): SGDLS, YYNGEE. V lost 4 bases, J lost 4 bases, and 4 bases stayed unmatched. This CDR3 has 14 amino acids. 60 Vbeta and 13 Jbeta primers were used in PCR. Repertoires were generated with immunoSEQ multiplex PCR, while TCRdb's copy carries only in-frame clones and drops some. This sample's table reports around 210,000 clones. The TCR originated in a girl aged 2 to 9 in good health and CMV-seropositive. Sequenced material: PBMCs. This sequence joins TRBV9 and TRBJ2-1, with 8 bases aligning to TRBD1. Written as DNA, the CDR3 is TGTGCCAGCAGCCTCACAGGGGGGTACAATGAGCAGTTCTTC. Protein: CASSLTGGYNEQFF.